This T cell receptor beta chain was observed in a study of spatial heterogeneity in lung cancer. Study background: There was a strong correlation between the counts of TCR transcripts measured in tumor regions and a T cell transcriptional module score that was calculated from matched bulk RNA-seq. Every unique TCR and UMI combination, on average, appeared more than ten times in raw reads.

Whole-study results and caveats: Expanded alpha and beta TCR counts within tumors tracked tumor mutation counts.

TCRdb reprocessed the 5' RACE reads via MiXCR and lists one record per CDR3 protein. The profile shows 25,000 to 30,000 distinct CDR3 sequences, about 7.1% of them singletons. Time point denoted: sample taken at primary tumor resection. There were 72 donors, all of them untreated patients with early-stage non-small cell lung cancer. On this clonotype itself: What it recognizes is unknown. A much larger clone sits a single nucleotide away, making a read error possible.

CDR1 SGHKS and CDR2 YYEKEE come from the germline V gene (reference sequence). This CDR3 comprises 14 residues. Material: lung tumor tissue, obtained at surgery. This receptor was taken from a male donor with early-stage non-small cell lung cancer. This chain connects TRBV5-5 to TRBJ2-3; 7 bases line up with TRBD1. CDR3 residues: CASSFTGVTDMQYF. The CDR3, as DNA: TGTGCCAGCAGCTTCACAGGGGTCACAGATATGCAGTATTTT. Using reference TRBV5-5 and TRBJ2-3 for the parts outside the CDR3, the full variable domain is DAGVTQSPTHLIKTRGQQVTLRCSPISGHKSVSWYQQVLGQGPQFIFQYYEKEERGRGNFPDRFSARQFPNYSSELNVNALLLGDSALYLCASSFTGVTDMQYFGPGTRLTVL.